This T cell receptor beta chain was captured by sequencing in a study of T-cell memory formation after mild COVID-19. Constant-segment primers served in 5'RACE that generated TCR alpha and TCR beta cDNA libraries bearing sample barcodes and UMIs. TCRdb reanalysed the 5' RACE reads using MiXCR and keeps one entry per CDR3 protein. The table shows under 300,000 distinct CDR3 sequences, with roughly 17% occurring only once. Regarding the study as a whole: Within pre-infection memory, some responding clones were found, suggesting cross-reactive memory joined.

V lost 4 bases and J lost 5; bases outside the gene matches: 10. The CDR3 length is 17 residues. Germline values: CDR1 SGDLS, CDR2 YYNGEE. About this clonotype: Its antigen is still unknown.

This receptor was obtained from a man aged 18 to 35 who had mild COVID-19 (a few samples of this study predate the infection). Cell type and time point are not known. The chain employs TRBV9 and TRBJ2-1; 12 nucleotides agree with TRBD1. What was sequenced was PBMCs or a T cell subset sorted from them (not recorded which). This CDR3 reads CASSSSRGQGANNEQFF. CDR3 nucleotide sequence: TGTGCCAGCAGCTCCTCTCGGGGACAGGGGGCTAACAATGAGCAGTTCTTC.